This TCR beta chain was sequenced for a study of blood T cell repertoires in COVID-19. The CDR3 runs to 15 residues. V was shortened by 0 bases and J by 6 bases, with 14 bases between the two germline ends. Germline-derived CDR1 and CDR2 are SNHLY and FYNNEI. The table came from immunoSEQ multiplex PCR; TCRdb's copy has only in-frame clones and leaves some out. The data show about 210,000 clones, under 95% seen once. The sequence came from a man aged 25 to 40 with acute or convalescent COVID-19. The sequenced sample was peripheral blood. The chain has TRBV2 and TRBJ1-1; D is unresolved. The CDR3 DNA follows: TGTGCCAGCAGTGAAGCAGGAGGGCCCGGGGCTGAAGCTTTCTTT. It is translated as CASSEAGGPGAEAFF.